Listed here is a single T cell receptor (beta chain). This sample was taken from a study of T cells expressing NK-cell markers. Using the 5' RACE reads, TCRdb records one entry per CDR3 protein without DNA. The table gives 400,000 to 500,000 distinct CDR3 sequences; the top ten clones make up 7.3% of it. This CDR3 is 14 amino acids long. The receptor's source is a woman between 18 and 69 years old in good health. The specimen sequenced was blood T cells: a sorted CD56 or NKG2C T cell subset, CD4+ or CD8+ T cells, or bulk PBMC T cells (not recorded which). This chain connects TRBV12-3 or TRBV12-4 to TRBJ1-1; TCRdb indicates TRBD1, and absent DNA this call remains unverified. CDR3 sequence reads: CASSLRGAIEAAFF.